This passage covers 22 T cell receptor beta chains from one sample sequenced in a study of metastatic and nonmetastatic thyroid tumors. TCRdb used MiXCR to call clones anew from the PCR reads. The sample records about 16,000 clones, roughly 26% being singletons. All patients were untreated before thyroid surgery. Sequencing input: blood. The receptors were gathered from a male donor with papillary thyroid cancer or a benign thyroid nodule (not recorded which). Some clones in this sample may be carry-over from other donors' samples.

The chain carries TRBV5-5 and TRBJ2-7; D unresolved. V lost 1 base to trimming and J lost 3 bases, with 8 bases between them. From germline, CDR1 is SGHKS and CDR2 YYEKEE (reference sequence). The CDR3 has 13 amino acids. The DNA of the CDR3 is TGTGCCAGCAGCTTGTTACAGCACTACGAGCAGTACTTC. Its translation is CASSLLQHYEQYF.

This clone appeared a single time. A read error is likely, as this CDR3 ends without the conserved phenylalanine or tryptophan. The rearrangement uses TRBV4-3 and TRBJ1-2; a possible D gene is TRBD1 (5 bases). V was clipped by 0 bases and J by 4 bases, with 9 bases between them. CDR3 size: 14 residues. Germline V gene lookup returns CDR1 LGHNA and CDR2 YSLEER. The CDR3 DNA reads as TGCGCCAGCAGCCAAGATTCAGGGAGCTATGGCTACACCTAC. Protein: CASSQDSGSYGYTY.

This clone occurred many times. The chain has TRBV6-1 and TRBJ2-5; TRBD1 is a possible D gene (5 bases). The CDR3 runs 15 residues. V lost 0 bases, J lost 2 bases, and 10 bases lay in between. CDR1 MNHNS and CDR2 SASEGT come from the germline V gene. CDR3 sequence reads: CASSEAWRQQETQYF. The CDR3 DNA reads TGTGCCAGCAGTGAAGCGTGGAGACAGCAAGAGACCCAGTACTTC.

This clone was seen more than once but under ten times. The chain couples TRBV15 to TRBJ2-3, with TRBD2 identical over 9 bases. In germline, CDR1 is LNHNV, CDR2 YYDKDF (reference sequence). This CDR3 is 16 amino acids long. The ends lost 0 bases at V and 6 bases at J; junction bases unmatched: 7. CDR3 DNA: TGTGCCACCAGCAGAGATACCCTAGCGGGGCGGGATACGCAGTATTTT. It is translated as CATSRDTLAGRDTQYF.

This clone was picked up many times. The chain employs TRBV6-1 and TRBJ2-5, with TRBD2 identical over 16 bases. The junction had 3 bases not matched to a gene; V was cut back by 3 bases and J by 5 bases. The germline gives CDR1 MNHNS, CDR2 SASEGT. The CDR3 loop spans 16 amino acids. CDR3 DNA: TGTGCCAGCAGTGAGGGACTAGCGGGGGGGCATGAGACCCAGTACTTC. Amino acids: CASSEGLAGGHETQYF.

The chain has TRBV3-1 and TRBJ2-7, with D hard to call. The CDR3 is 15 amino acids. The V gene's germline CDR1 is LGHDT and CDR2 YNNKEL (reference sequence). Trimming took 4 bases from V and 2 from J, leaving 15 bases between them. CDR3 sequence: CASSPLGPNPYEQYF. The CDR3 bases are TGTGCCAGCAGCCCATTAGGACCCAACCCCTACGAGCAGTACTTC.

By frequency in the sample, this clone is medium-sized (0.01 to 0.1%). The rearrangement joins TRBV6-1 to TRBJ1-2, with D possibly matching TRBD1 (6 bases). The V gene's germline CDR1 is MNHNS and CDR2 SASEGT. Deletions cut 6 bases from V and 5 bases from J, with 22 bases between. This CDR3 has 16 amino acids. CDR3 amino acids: CASSQSQGSFVYGYTF. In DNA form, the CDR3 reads TGTGCCAGCAGCCAGTCGCAGGGGTCATTTGTGTATGGCTACACCTTC.

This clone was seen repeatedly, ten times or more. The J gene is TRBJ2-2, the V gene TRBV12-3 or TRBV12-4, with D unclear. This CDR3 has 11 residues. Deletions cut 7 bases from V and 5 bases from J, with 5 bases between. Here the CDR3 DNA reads TGTGCCAGCACCACAACCGGGGAGCTGTTTTTT. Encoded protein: CASTTTGELFF.

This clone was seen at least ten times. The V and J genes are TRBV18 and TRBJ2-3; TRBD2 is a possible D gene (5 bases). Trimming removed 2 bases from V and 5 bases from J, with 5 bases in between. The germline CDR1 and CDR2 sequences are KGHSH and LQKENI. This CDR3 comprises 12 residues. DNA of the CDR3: TGTGCCAGCTCACCAGAGGGAGATACGCAGTATTTT. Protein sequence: CASSPEGDTQYF.

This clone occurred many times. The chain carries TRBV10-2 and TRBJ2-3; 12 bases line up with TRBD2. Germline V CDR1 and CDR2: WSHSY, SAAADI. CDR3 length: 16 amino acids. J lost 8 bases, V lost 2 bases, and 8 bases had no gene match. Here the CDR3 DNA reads TGCGCCAGCAGTGAGAGTAGCCTAGCGGGAGGGAGTACGCAGTATTTT. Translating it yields CASSESSLAGGSTQYF.

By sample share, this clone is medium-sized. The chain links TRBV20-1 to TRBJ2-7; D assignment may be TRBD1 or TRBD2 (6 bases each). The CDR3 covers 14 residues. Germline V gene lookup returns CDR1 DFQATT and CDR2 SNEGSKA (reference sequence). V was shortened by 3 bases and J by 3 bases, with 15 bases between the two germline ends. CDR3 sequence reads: CSARRGEGVYEQYF. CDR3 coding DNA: TGCAGTGCTAGGAGGGGGGAAGGGGTCTACGAGCAGTACTTC.

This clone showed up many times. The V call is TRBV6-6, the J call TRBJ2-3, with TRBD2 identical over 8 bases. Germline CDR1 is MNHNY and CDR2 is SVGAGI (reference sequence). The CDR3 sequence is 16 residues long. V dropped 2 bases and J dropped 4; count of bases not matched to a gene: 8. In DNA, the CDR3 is TGTGCCAGCAGTTACGCGACGGGGGGGCTGTCAGATACGCAGTATTTT. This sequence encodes CASSYATGGLSDTQYF.

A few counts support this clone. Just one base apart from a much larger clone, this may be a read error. The CDR3 region is CASDRDYEQHF. In DNA form, the CDR3 reads TGTGCCAGCGACAGGGACTACGAGCAGCACTTC. This chain joins TRBV2 and TRBJ2-7; D tentatively reads TRBD1 or TRBD2 (7 bases each). The CDR3 spans 11 residues. Germline lookup yields CDR1 SNHLY and CDR2 FYNNEI.

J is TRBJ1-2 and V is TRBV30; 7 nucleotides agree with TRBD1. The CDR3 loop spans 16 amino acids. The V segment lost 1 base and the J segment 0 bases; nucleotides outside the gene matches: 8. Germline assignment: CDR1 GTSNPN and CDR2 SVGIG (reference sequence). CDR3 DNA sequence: TGTGCCTGGAGTGAGGGACAGTTCTTAGCTAACTATGGCTACACCTTC. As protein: CAWSEGQFLANYGYTF.

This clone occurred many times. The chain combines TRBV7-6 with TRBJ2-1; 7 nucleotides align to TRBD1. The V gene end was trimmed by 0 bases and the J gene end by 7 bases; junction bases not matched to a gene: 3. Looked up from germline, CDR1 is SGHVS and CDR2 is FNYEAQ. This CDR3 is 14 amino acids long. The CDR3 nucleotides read TGTGCCAGCAGCTTAGCAGTACAGGGGAATGAGCAGTTCTTC. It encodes CASSLAVQGNEQFF.

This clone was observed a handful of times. The CDR3 DNA reads as TGTGCCACCGCAAGGGCCCCCGGGGAGCTGTTTTTT. Amino acid sequence: CATARAPGELFF. The chain joins TRBV12-3 or TRBV12-4 to TRBJ2-2; no clear D gene. CDR3 length: 12 amino acids. V lost 10 bases to trimming and J lost 6 bases, with 12 bases between them.

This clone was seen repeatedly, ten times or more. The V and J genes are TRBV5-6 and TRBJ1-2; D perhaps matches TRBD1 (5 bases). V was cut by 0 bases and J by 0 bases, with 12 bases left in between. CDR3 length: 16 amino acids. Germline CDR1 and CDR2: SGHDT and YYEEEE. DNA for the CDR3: TGTGCCAGCAGCTTGGGGGGGAGAAGAACTAACTATGGCTACACCTTC. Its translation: CASSLGGRRTNYGYTF.

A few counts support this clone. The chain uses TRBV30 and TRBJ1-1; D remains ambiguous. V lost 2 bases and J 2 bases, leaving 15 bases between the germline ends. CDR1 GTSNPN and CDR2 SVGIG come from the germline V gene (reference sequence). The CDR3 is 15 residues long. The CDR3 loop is CAWSQTQLINTEAFF. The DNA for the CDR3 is TGTGCCTGGAGTCAAACACAGTTGATTAACACTGAAGCTTTCTTT. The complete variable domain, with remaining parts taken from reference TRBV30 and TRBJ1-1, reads SQTIHQWPATLVQPVGSPLSLECTVEGTSNPNLYWYRQAAGRGLQLLFYSVGIGQISSEVPQNLSASRPQDRQFILSSKKLLLSDSGFYLCAWSQTQLINTEAFFGQGTRLTVV.

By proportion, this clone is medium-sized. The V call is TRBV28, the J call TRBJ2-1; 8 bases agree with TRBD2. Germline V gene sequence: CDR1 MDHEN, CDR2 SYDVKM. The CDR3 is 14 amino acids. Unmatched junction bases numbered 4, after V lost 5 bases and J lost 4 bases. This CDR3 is CASSAGLDYNEQFF. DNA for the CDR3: TGTGCCAGCAGTGCGGGACTAGATTACAATGAGCAGTTCTTC.

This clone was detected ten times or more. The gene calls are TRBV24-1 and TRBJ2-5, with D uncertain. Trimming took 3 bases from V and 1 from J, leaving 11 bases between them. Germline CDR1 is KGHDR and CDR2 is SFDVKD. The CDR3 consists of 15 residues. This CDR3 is CATSDPKILQETQYF. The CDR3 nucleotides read TGTGCCACCAGTGATCCCAAAATCCTCCAAGAGACCCAGTACTTC.

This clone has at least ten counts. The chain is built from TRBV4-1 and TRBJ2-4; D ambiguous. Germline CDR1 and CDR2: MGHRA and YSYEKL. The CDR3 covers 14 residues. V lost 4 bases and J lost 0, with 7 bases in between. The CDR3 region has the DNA TGCGCCAGCAGCCTTCCGGTAGCCAAAAACATTCAGTACTTC. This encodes CASSLPVAKNIQYF.

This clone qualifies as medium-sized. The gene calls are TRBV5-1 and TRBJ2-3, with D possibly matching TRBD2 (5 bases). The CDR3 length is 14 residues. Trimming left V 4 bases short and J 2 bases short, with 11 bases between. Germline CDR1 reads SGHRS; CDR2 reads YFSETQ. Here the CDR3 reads CASSPGEYTDTQYF. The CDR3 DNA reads TGCGCCAGCAGCCCCGGGGAATACACAGATACGCAGTATTTT.